The 25 T cell receptor beta chains presented below share a single source sample, sequenced in a study of blood T cell repertoires in COVID-19. Measured with immunoSEQ multiplex PCR; TCRdb has only the in-frame clones, and not every one. The table lists about 69,000 clones, roughly three quarters of them singletons, with around 50% in the top ten. Specimen: peripheral blood. The receptors were sampled from a human donor in a cohort sampled during active COVID-19.

This chain links TRBV15 with TRBJ1-2; 7 nucleotides match TRBD1. Losses at the gene ends were 4 bases for V and 4 bases for J; bases not matched to a gene: 6. Looked up from germline, CDR1 is LNHNV and CDR2 is YYDKDF (reference sequence). CDR3 length: 14 amino acids. The CDR3: CATSTDRSGYGYTF. DNA for the CDR3: TGTGCCACCAGCACGGACAGGTCGGGCTATGGCTACACCTTC.

V is TRBV3-1 (or the pseudogene TRBV3-2) and J is TRBJ2-7; D is possibly TRBD1 (5 bases). V was cut by 2 bases and J by 6 bases, with 17 bases left in between. The CDR3 length is 15 residues. Germline V gene data show CDR1 as LGHDT and CDR2 as YNNKEL (reference sequence). CDR3 region: CASSQQMEWGAEQYF. The CDR3, as DNA: TGTGCCAGCAGCCAACAAATGGAATGGGGCGCCGAGCAGTACTTC.

This clone appeared once. This chain links TRBV27 with TRBJ2-2; 10 bases agree with TRBD2. Per the germline V gene, CDR1 is MNHEY and CDR2 is SMNVEV (reference sequence). With V trimmed by 1 base and J by 0 bases, 2 bases remained unmatched. The CDR3 extends over 17 amino acids. CDR3 loop: CASSLYGLAANTGELFF. The CDR3 region has the DNA TGTGCCAGCAGTTTATACGGACTAGCGGCGAACACCGGGGAGCTGTTTTTT.

The rearrangement joins TRBV10-3 to TRBJ2-2; D is perhaps TRBD2 (6 bases). The CDR3 loop spans 15 amino acids. The germline V gene has CDR1 ENHRY and CDR2 SYGVKD. Trimming removed 7 bases from V and 0 bases from J, with 12 bases in between. This CDR3 reads CAIKLRESNTGELFF. The CDR3 region has the DNA TGTGCCATCAAATTACGGGAGTCGAACACCGGGGAGCTGTTTTTT.

This chain links TRBV3-1 (or the pseudogene TRBV3-2) with TRBJ2-7, with D perhaps matching TRBD1 (6 bases). Germline assignment: CDR1 LGHDT and CDR2 YNNKEL (reference sequence). The CDR3 is 16 residues long. Trimming removed 2 bases at V and 3 bases at J, with 17 bases between. CDR3 DNA sequence: TGTGCCAGCAGCCAACCAACAGGGACCGTCAACTACGAGCAGTACTTC. This translates into CASSQPTGTVNYEQYF.

The V call is TRBV5-1, the J call TRBJ2-3; TRBD2 is a possible D gene (5 bases). This CDR3 spans 13 amino acids. Trimming shortened V by 6 bases and J by 0 bases, and 8 bases separated the two germline ends. Germline values: CDR1 SGHRS, CDR2 YFSETQ. DNA of the CDR3: TGCGCCAGCAAGGAGGTCAGCACAGATACGCAGTATTTT. Translation: CASKEVSTDTQYF.

This chain joins TRBV6-1 and TRBJ2-5, with D perhaps TRBD1 (5 bases). CDR3 length: 14 amino acids. Germline V CDR1 and CDR2: MNHNS, SASEGT. V lost 3 bases and J lost 2, with 10 bases in between. As DNA, the CDR3 is TGTGCCAGCAGTGACAGGGTAATGCAAGAGACCCAGTACTTC. It specifies CASSDRVMQETQYF.

V gene TRBV6-5 combines with J gene TRBJ2-7; a weak D match, TRBD1 (6 bases). The CDR3 is 15 residues long. V dropped 11 bases and J dropped 3 bases, with 23 bases sitting between them. CDR1 MNHEY and CDR2 SVGAGI come from the germline V gene. CDR3 DNA: TGTGCCTCTTCATCCGCCTCCGGGACACACTACGAGCAGTACTTC. Amino acid sequence: CASSSASGTHYEQYF.

The rearrangement uses TRBV6-6 and TRBJ1-6, with 8 bases aligning to TRBD1. Germline V gene lookup returns CDR1 MNHNY and CDR2 SVGAGI (reference sequence). The CDR3 length is 13 residues. With V trimmed by 6 bases and J by 12 bases, 7 bases remained unmatched. CDR3 nucleotide sequence: TGTGCCAGCAGCCGACAGGGGCCCGAACCCCTCCACTTT. Encoded protein: CASSRQGPEPLHF.

The chain couples TRBV21-1 to TRBJ2-7; the D segment call TRBD1 is taken from the table without a DNA check. TRBV21-1 is a pseudogene locus. The CDR3 covers 14 residues. CDR3 DNA sequence: TGTGCCAGCAGCCTACCGAACAGGGGCTACGAGCAGTACTTC. Its translation is CASSLPNRGYEQYF.

The rearrangement links TRBV5-1 to TRBJ1-6; 8 bases line up with TRBD1. Per the germline V gene, CDR1 is SGHRS and CDR2 is YFSETQ. The CDR3 loop spans 14 amino acids. Trimming at V came to 4 bases and at J to 10 bases, leaving 7 bases not matched to a gene. For the CDR3, the DNA is TGCGCCAGCAGCGGAGGACAGGGCGGCTCACCCCTCCACTTT. Protein: CASSGGQGGSPLHF. The variable domain in full, with the rest retrieved from reference TRBV5-1 and TRBJ1-6, is KAGVTQTPRYLIKTRGQQVTLSCSPISGHRSVSWYQQTPGQGLQFLFEYFSETQRNKGNFPGRFSGRQFSNSRSEMNVSTLELGDSALYLCASSGGQGGSPLHFGNGTRLTVT.

This clone was picked up a small number of times. V gene TRBV4-1 combines with J gene TRBJ2-3; possibly TRBD2 for D (6 bases). In germline, CDR1 is MGHRA, CDR2 YSYEKL. With 0 bases removed from V and 1 base from J, the gap between germline ends came to 11 bases. The CDR3 sequence is 16 residues long. CDR3: CASSQDSGVGTDTQYF. In DNA, the CDR3 is TGCGCCAGCAGCCAAGATTCGGGGGTAGGCACAGATACGCAGTATTTT.

The genes are TRBV6-1 and TRBJ1-6; no definite D call. Germline V gene sequence: CDR1 MNHNS, CDR2 SASEGT. This CDR3 is 16 amino acids long. V was trimmed by 0 bases and J by 10 bases, leaving 16 bases between them. The CDR3 loop is CASSEAGGRARSPLHF. CDR3 DNA: TGTGCCAGCAGTGAAGCAGGAGGGCGGGCGAGGTCACCCCTCCACTTT.

The chain carries TRBV6-5 and TRBJ2-5, with a possible D match to TRBD2 (5 bases). Germline CDR1 and CDR2: MNHEY and SVGAGI. This CDR3 is 13 amino acids long. V was shortened by 3 bases and J by 5 bases, with 10 bases between the two germline ends. CDR3 protein: CASSYARGETQYF. The CDR3 DNA is TGTGCCAGCAGTTATGCCCGAGGGGAGACCCAGTACTTC.

The chain's CDR3 is CATSDPRRTGGNEKLFF. CDR3 nucleotide sequence: TGTGCCACCAGTGATCCCCGTAGGACAGGGGGTAATGAAAAACTGTTTTTT. J is TRBJ1-4 and V is TRBV24-1, with 10 bases fitting TRBD1. This CDR3 comprises 17 residues. Germline trimming cut 3 bases from V and 4 bases from J; bases unmatched to any gene: 7. Per the germline V gene, CDR1 is KGHDR and CDR2 is SFDVKD.

The rearrangement links TRBV4-1 to TRBJ2-7, with a tentative D call TRBD1 (7 bases). V was pared by 11 bases and J by 2 bases, with 19 bases between. This CDR3 contains 14 residues. Germline CDR1 reads MGHRA; CDR2 reads YSYEKL. CDR3 nucleotide sequence: TGCGCCGCCTCAGGGGGGCTGGGGCCCTACGAGCAGTACTTC. Amino acid sequence: CAASGGLGPYEQYF.

This clone was seen a single time. The chain uses TRBV28 and TRBJ1-1, with TRBD1 as a possible D gene (6 bases). CDR1 is MDHEN, CDR2 SYDVKM, per germline. This CDR3 contains 14 residues. The V end was cut by 2 bases, the J end by 2 bases, with 9 bases between. CDR3 sequence: CASSLEGTNTEAFF. CDR3 in DNA: TGTGCCAGCAGTTTAGAGGGGACAAACACTGAAGCTTTCTTT.

The rearrangement uses TRBV2 and TRBJ2-3; TRBD2 aligns across 8 bases. Germline V gene data show CDR1 as SNHLY and CDR2 as FYNNEI. The CDR3 is made up of 15 amino acids. V gave up 4 bases and J gave up 6 bases; unmatched junction bases: 9. In DNA, the CDR3 is TGTGCCAGCAGTGCGGACCGGGGGGGCGGTGATACGCAGTATTTT. It translates to CASSADRGGGDTQYF.

A few counts support this clone. This sequence joins TRBV6-5 and TRBJ2-7, with a possible D match to TRBD2 (5 bases). Germline values: CDR1 MNHEY, CDR2 SVGAGI. V lost 0 bases, J lost 9 bases, and 18 bases lay in between. This CDR3 comprises 15 residues. The CDR3 DNA follows: TGTGCCAGCAGTTACTCGGAGACCGACCGGGGAGTGCAGTACTTC. Encoded protein: CASSYSETDRGVQYF.

Worth noting for this clone: At the DNA level, this CDR3 is encoded by other sequences in the same sample as well. The V call is TRBV6-5, the J call TRBJ1-1; a weak D match, TRBD1 (6 bases). V was cut by 6 bases and J by 5 bases, with 10 bases left in between. Germline assignment: CDR1 MNHEY and CDR2 SVGAGI. This CDR3 region has 12 residues. The DNA for the CDR3 is TGTGCCAGCAGAACAGGGCTGACTGAAGCTTTCTTT. This encodes CASRTGLTEAFF.

The chain carries TRBV15 and TRBJ2-7, with a possible D match to TRBD2 (6 bases). V lost 3 bases, J lost 0 bases, and 18 bases lay in between. The CDR3 extends over 17 amino acids. Germline V gives CDR1 LNHNV, CDR2 YYDKDF (reference sequence). The CDR3 bases are TGTGCCACCAGCAGTTTGGGACTGGGGACCCACTCCTACGAGCAGTACTTC. Amino acids: CATSSLGLGTHSYEQYF.

J is TRBJ2-7 and V is TRBV2, with 7 bases matching TRBD1. Trimming cost V 6 bases and J 0 bases; bases outside gene matches: 8. Per the germline V gene, CDR1 is SNHLY and CDR2 is FYNNEI. The CDR3 consists of 15 residues. This CDR3 is CASSRQGASSYEQYF. CDR3 nucleotides: TGTGCCAGCAGCAGACAGGGCGCCTCCTCCTACGAGCAGTACTTC.

This clone was seen a few times. The chain uses TRBV5-5 and TRBJ2-3, with D perhaps matching TRBD2 (5 bases). In germline, CDR1 is SGHKS, CDR2 YYEKEE (reference sequence). Trimming left V 0 bases short and J 6 bases short, with 14 bases between. The CDR3 is made up of 15 amino acids. In DNA form, the CDR3 reads TGTGCCAGCAGCTTGGGGCTAGCTGAGTGGGATACGCAGTATTTT. This sequence encodes CASSLGLAEWDTQYF.

The V gene is TRBV19, the J gene TRBJ2-5, with D tentatively TRBD2 (6 bases). V was pared by 5 bases and J by 4 bases, with 14 bases between. The CDR3 extends over 14 amino acids. From germline, CDR1 is LNHDA and CDR2 SQIVND (reference sequence). The CDR3 region has the DNA TGTGCCAGTAGTTCCTCGGTGGGAGGAGAGACCCAGTACTTC. This encodes CASSSSVGGETQYF.

This chain joins TRBV7-2 and TRBJ2-7; 9 bases fit TRBD1. V dropped 1 base and J dropped 6; count of bases not matched to a gene: 4. This CDR3 spans 14 amino acids. Germline V gives CDR1 SGHTA, CDR2 FQGNSA. CDR3 sequence (DNA): TGTGCCAGCAGCTTAGGAGGGACAGGGCTCGAGCAGTACTTC. This sequence encodes CASSLGGTGLEQYF. Together with reference TRBV7-2 and TRBJ2-7, the CDR3 gives the full variable domain: GAGVSQSPSNKVTEKGKDVELRCDPISGHTALYWYRQSLGQGLEFLIYFQGNSAPDKSGLPSDRFSAERTGGSVSTLTIQRTQQEDSAVYLCASSLGGTGLEQYFGPGTRLTVT.